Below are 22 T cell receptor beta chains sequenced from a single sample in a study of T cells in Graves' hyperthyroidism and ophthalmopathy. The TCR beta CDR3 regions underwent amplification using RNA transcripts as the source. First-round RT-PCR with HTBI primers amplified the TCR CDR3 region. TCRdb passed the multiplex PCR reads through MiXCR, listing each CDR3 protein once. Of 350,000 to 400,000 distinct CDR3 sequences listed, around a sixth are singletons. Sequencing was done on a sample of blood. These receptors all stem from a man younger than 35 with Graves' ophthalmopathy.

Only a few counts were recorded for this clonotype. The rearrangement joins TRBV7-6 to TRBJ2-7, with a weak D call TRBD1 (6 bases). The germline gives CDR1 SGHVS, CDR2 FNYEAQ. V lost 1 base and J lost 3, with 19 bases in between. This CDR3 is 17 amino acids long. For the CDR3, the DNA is TGTGCCAGCAGCTTAGGACATTGGGACACACCCAACTACGAGCAGTACTTC. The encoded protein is CASSLGHWDTPNYEQYF.

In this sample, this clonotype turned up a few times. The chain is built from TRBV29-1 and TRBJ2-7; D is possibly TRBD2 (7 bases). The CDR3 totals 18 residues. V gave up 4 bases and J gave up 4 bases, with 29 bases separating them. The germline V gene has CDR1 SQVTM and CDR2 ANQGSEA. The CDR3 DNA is TGCAGCGTTGGGGGGGGGCAGGTTCCCCTCAAGGGTTCGTACGAGCAGTACTTC. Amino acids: CSVGGGQVPLKGSYEQYF.

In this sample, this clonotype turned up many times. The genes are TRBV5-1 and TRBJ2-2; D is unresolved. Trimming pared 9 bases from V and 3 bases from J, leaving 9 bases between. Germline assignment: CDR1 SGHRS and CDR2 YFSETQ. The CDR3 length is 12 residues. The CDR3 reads CATYSDTGELFF. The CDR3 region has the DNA TGCGCCACCTACAGTGACACCGGGGAGCTGTTTTTT.

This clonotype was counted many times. The CDR3, as DNA: TGTGCCAGCGCCCTCGTCGAGCAGTACTTC. This translates into CASALVEQYF. This rearrangement joins TRBV2 to TRBJ2-7, with D unresolved. The germline V gene encodes CDR1 SNHLY and CDR2 FYNNEI. The CDR3 is 10 residues long. V dropped 8 bases and J dropped 6 bases, with 8 bases sitting between them.

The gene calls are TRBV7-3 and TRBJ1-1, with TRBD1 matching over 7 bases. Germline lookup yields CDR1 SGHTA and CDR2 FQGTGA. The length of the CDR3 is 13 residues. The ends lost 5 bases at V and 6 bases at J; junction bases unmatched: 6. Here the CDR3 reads CASSDDRVPEAFF. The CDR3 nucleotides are TGTGCCAGCAGCGACGACAGGGTCCCTGAAGCTTTCTTT.

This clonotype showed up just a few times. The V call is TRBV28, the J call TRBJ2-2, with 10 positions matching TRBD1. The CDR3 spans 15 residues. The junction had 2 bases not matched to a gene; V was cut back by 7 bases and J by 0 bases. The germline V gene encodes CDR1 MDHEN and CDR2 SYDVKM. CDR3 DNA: TGTGCCAGCAAGACAGGGGGCGCGAACACCGGGGAGCTGTTTTTT. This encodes CASKTGGANTGELFF.

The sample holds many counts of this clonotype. The CDR3 here is CASSLGGAGETQYF. The DNA for the CDR3 is TGTGCCAGCAGCTTAGGGGGCGCTGGGGAGACCCAGTACTTC. This chain joins TRBV7-3 and TRBJ2-5; D is possibly TRBD1 (6 bases). Germline lookup yields CDR1 SGHTA and CDR2 FQGTGA. V was pared by 2 bases and J by 5 bases, with 12 bases between. The CDR3 has 14 residues.

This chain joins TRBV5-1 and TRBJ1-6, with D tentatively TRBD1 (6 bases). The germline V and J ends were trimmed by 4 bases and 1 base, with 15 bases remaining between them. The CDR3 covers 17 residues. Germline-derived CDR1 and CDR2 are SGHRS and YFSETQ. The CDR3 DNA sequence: TGCGCCAGCAGCCCTACGGGGGGCTCGTCCTATAATTCACCCCTCCACTTT. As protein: CASSPTGGSSYNSPLHF. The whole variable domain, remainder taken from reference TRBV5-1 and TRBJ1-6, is KAGVTQTPRYLIKTRGQQVTLSCSPISGHRSVSWYQQTPGQGLQFLFEYFSETQRNKGNFPGRFSGRQFSNSRSEMNVSTLELGDSALYLCASSPTGGSSYNSPLHFGNGTRLTVT.

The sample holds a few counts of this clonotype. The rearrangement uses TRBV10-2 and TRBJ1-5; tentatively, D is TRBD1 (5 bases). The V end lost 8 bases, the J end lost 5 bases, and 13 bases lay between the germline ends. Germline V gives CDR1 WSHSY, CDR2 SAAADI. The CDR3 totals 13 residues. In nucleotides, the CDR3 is TGCGCCAGCGGGATGGGGCGCTATCAGCCCCAGCATTTT. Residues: CASGMGRYQPQHF.

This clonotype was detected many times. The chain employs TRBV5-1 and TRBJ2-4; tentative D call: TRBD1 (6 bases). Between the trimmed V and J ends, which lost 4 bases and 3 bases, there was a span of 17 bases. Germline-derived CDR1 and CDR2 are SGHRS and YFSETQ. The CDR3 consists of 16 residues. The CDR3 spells CASSLHSLGGKNIQYF. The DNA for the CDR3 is TGCGCCAGCAGCCTGCATTCCCTAGGGGGCAAAAACATTCAGTACTTC. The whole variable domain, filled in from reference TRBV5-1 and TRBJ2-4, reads KAGVTQTPRYLIKTRGQQVTLSCSPISGHRSVSWYQQTPGQGLQFLFEYFSETQRNKGNFPGRFSGRQFSNSRSEMNVSTLELGDSALYLCASSLHSLGGKNIQYFGAGTRLSVL.

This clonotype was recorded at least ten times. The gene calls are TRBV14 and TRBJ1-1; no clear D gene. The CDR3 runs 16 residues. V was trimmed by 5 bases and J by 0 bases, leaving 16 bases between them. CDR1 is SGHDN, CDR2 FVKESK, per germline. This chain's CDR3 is CASSSGFPLMNTEAFF. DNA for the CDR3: TGTGCCAGCAGCTCCGGGTTCCCCTTAATGAACACTGAAGCTTTCTTT.

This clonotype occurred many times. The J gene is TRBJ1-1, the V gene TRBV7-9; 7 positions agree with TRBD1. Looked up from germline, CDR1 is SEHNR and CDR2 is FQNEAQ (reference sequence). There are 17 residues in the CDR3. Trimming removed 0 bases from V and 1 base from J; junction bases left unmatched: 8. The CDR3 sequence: CASSLAGTASKNTEAFF. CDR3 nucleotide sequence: TGTGCCAGCAGCTTAGCCGGGACAGCATCTAAGAACACTGAAGCTTTCTTT.

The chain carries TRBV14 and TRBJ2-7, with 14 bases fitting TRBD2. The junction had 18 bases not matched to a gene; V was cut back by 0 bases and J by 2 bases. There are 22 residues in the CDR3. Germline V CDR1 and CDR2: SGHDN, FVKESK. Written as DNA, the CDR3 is TGTGCCAGCAGCCAAGATAGGTGGAGGGGGACTAGCGGGGGAAAAATTACCTACGAGCAGTACTTC. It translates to CASSQDRWRGTSGGKITYEQYF.

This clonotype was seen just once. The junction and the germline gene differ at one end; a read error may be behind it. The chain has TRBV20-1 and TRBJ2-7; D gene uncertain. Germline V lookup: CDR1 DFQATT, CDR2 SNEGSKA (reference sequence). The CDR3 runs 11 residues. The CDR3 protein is CSGSRSYEQHF. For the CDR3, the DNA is TGCAGCGGATCCCGGTCCTACGAGCAGCACTTC.

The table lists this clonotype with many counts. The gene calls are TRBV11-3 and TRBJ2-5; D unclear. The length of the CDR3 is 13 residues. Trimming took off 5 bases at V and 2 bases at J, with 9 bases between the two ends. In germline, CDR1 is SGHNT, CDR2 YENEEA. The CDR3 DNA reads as TGTGCCAGCAGCCCCCTGGTACAAGAGACCCAGTACTTC. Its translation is CASSPLVQETQYF.

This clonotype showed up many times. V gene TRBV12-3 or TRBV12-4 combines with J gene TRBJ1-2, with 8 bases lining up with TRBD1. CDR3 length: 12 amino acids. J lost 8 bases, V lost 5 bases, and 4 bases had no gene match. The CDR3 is CASSIRDRGYTF. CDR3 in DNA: TGTGCCAGCAGTATCCGGGACAGGGGCTACACCTTC.

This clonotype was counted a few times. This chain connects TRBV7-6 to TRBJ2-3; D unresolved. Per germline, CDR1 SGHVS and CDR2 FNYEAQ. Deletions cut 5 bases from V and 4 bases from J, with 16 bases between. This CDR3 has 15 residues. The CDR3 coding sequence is TGTGCCAGCAGCGGAGCAGTTGCGTGGGCAGATACGCAGTATTTT. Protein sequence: CASSGAVAWADTQYF.

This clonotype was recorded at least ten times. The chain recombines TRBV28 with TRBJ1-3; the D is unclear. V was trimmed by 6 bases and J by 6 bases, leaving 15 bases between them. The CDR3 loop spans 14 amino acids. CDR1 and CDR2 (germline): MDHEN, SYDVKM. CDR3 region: CASRISGRENTIYF. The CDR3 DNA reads TGTGCCAGCAGAATCAGTGGGCGGGAAAACACCATATATTTT.

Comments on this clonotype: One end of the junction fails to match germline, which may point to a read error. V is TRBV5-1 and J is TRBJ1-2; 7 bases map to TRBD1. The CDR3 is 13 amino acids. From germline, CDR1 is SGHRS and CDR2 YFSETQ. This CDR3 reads CASIGDSRYGYTF. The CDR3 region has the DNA TGTGCCAGCATAGGGGACAGCAGATATGGCTACACCTTC.

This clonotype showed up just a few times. The CDR3, as DNA: TGCAGTGCTGCCGTCCCCCGCTTGTCCTCAGATACGCAGTATTTT. Amino acid sequence: CSAAVPRLSSDTQYF. This chain uses TRBV20-1 with TRBJ2-3; D call uncertain. This CDR3 spans 15 amino acids. Trimming pared 5 bases from V and 4 bases from J, leaving 19 bases between. The germline gives CDR1 DFQATT, CDR2 SNEGSKA (reference sequence).

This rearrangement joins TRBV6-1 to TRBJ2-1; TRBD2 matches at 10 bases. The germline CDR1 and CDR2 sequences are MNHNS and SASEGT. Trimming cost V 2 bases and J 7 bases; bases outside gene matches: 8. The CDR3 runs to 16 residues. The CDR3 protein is CASSESAAGGVNEQFF. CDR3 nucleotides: TGTGCCAGCAGTGAATCCGCAGCGGGAGGGGTTAATGAGCAGTTCTTC.

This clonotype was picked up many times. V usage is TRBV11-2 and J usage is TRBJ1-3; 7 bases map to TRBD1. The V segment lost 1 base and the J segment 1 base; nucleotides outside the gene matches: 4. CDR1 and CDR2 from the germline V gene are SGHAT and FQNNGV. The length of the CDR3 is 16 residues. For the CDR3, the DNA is TGTGCCAGCAGCTTAGGTGGGGGACAGTCTGGAAACACCATATATTTT. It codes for CASSLGGGQSGNTIYF.